This passage covers 17 T cell receptor beta chains from one sample sequenced in a study of regulatory T cells in long-lasting Graves disease. According to the study, TCR beta libraries were built with iRepertoire HTBI primers and CDR3-region Arm-PCR. TCRdb ran MiXCR on the multiplex PCR reads and lists one entry per CDR3 protein. The table lists 600,000 to 650,000 distinct CDR3 sequences, approximately 15% of them singletons. Time point defined: newly diagnosed GD, antithyroid drugs for less than 3 months. The TCR library was prepared using RNA isolated from PBMCs. Another study also made use of these data, one on T cells in Graves' hyperthyroidism and ophthalmopathy.

The sample was peripheral blood mononuclear cells (PBMCs), taken at new diagnosis, from a patient treated with antithyroid drugs. All receptors derive from a woman aged 25 to 39 with Graves disease.

This clonotype has ten or more counts. The chain carries TRBV27 and TRBJ2-3; 8 nucleotides line up with TRBD1. The J call could be wrong; TRBJ2-5 is a better fit for the DNA end. CDR1 and CDR2 from the germline V gene are MNHEY and SMNVEV (reference sequence). CDR3 length: 14 residues. Here the CDR3 reads CASSLSRGQGTQYF. The CDR3 DNA is TGTGCCAGCAGTTTATCTAGAGGACAGGGGACCCAGTACTTC.

Only a few counts were recorded for this clonotype. V and J are TRBV5-1 and TRBJ2-1; 13 positions agree with TRBD2. The CDR3 has 15 residues. CDR1 and CDR2 (germline): SGHRS, YFSETQ. Trimming removed 2 bases from V and 10 bases from J; junction bases left unmatched: 6. CDR3 in DNA: TGCGCCAGCAGCTTTCTAGGACTAGCGGGGGAAGAGCAGTTCTTC. As protein: CASSFLGLAGEEQFF. Based on the CDR3 plus reference TRBV5-1 and TRBJ2-1, the full variable domain is KAGVTQTPRYLIKTRGQQVTLSCSPISGHRSVSWYQQTPGQGLQFLFEYFSETQRNKGNFPGRFSGRQFSNSRSEMNVSTLELGDSALYLCASSFLGLAGEEQFFGPGTRLTVL.

J is TRBJ2-4 and V is TRBV27; a possible D gene is TRBD1 (5 bases). Germline-derived CDR1 and CDR2 are MNHEY and SMNVEV (reference sequence). V dropped 2 bases and J dropped 0 bases, with 8 bases sitting between them. There are 15 residues in the CDR3. For the CDR3, the DNA is TGTGCCAGCAGTTTAAAGGGGATAGCCAAAAACATTCAGTACTTC. This sequence encodes CASSLKGIAKNIQYF.

This clonotype was observed at least ten times. J is TRBJ2-1 and V is TRBV2; 11 bases fit TRBD2. The CDR3 extends over 15 amino acids. Germline V gene sequence: CDR1 SNHLY, CDR2 FYNNEI. The V and J ends lost 7 bases and 9 bases, in that order; junction bases with no gene match: 11. CDR3 sequence reads: CASTKVAGGAVEQFF. The CDR3 DNA reads as TGTGCCAGCACAAAAGTAGCGGGAGGGGCGGTTGAGCAGTTCTTC.

This clonotype has a count of ten or more. The chain employs TRBV5-1 and TRBJ2-7; TRBD2 matches at 7 bases. Trimming at V came to 4 bases and at J to 2 bases, leaving 6 bases not matched to a gene. This CDR3 is built from 14 residues. Germline lookup yields CDR1 SGHRS and CDR2 YFSETQ. For the CDR3, the DNA is TGCGCCAGCAGCGATAGCGGGCTACCCTACGAGCAGTACTTC. Protein product: CASSDSGLPYEQYF.

This chain links TRBV28 with TRBJ1-5; possibly TRBD1 for D (5 bases). Germline V lookup: CDR1 MDHEN, CDR2 SYDVKM. Trimming removed 5 bases from V and 0 bases from J, with 23 bases in between. The CDR3 runs to 19 residues. CDR3 in amino acids: CASSEASDTRVDSNQPQHF. The CDR3 DNA reads as TGTGCCAGCAGTGAAGCCTCGGACACAAGGGTGGATAGCAATCAGCCCCAGCATTTT.

This clonotype was seen at least ten times. V usage is TRBV12-3 or TRBV12-4 and J usage is TRBJ1-1; D gene ambiguous. With 6 bases removed from V and 0 bases from J, the gap between germline ends came to 14 bases. This CDR3 is 15 amino acids long. The CDR3 region has the DNA TGTGCCAGCAGCCCCGATGGAGGATTGAACACTGAAGCTTTCTTT. Amino acids: CASSPDGGLNTEAFF.

This clonotype came up many times. The V call is TRBV29-1, the J call TRBJ2-5; 8 bases line up with TRBD1. The CDR3 is made up of 15 amino acids. The J segment lost 1 base and the V segment lost 7 bases, leaving 11 bases of the junction unmatched. The V gene's germline CDR1 is SQVTM and CDR2 ANQGSEA. Here the CDR3 reads CSANVMGTGQETQYF. The CDR3, as DNA: TGCAGCGCCAACGTCATGGGGACAGGCCAAGAGACCCAGTACTTC.

This chain joins TRBV19 and TRBJ2-1; TRBD2 agrees at 7 bases. Losses at the gene ends were 6 bases for V and 4 bases for J; bases not matched to a gene: 6. In germline, CDR1 is LNHDA, CDR2 SQIVND (reference sequence). CDR3 size: 14 residues. CDR3 in amino acids: CASRTAGVYNEQFF. CDR3 in DNA: TGTGCCAGTAGAACGGCGGGAGTATACAATGAGCAGTTCTTC.

Only a few counts were recorded for this clonotype. The rearrangement links TRBV5-1 to TRBJ2-6; maybe TRBD1 (7 bases). The CDR3 has 20 amino acids. Deletions cut 0 bases from V and 0 bases from J, with 19 bases between. CDR1 SGHRS and CDR2 YFSETQ come from the germline V gene. The chain's CDR3 is CASSLAAGGSTASGANVLTF. The DNA of the CDR3 is TGCGCCAGCAGCTTGGCGGCAGGGGGGAGCACAGCCTCTGGGGCCAACGTCCTGACTTTC.

The chain carries TRBV20-1 and TRBJ1-2; D unclear. The CDR3 is 13 amino acids. The germline V gene encodes CDR1 DFQATT and CDR2 SNEGSKA (reference sequence). Trimming removed 6 bases from V and 8 bases from J, with 19 bases in between. CDR3 region: CSAPSSAGGGYTF. CDR3 bases: TGCAGTGCCCCCTCTTCGGCCGGCGGGGGCTACACCTTC.

This clonotype was found many times. The chain recombines TRBV11-2 with TRBJ2-2; D is uncertain. V dropped 5 bases and J dropped 6 bases, with 13 bases sitting between them. This CDR3 comprises 14 residues. The germline gives CDR1 SGHAT, CDR2 FQNNGV. CDR3 amino acids: CASSRIGGSGELFF. As DNA, the CDR3 is TGTGCCAGCAGCAGAATAGGTGGTTCCGGGGAGCTGTTTTTT.

In DNA form, the CDR3 reads TGCAGCGTTGGTGGCACGGCCAAAAACATTCAGTACTTC. It translates to CSVGGTAKNIQYF. V gene TRBV29-1 combines with J gene TRBJ2-4, with D unresolved. V shed 4 bases and J shed 1 base, with 8 bases lying between them. The CDR3 covers 13 residues. Germline V gives CDR1 SQVTM, CDR2 ANQGSEA.

This clonotype was seen ten or more times. The CDR3 loop reads CASSPTRTIYEQYF. CDR3 sequence (DNA): TGTGCCAGCAGCCCGACCCGGACCATCTACGAGCAGTACTTC. The rearrangement links TRBV7-2 to TRBJ2-7; D remains unclear. CDR1 is SGHTA, CDR2 FQGNSA, per germline. The CDR3 length is 14 residues. V was trimmed by 5 bases and J by 3 bases, leaving 14 bases between them.

This clonotype was counted ten times or more. The chain recombines TRBV20-1 with TRBJ1-2; 7 bases map to TRBD1. V shed 6 bases, J shed 8 bases, and the junction held 9 bases outside the gene matches. Germline CDR1 reads DFQATT; CDR2 reads SNEGSKA (reference sequence). CDR3 length: 12 amino acids. The CDR3 nucleotides read TGCAGTGCCACGAGGGGGCTGGACGGCTACACCTTC. This encodes CSATRGLDGYTF.

There are a few counts of this clonotype. J is TRBJ2-3 and V is TRBV24-1, with D possibly being TRBD2 (6 bases). CDR1 and CDR2 from the germline V gene are KGHDR and SFDVKD. This CDR3 has 12 residues. V shed 8 bases and J shed 8 bases, with 13 bases lying between them. DNA of the CDR3: TGTGCCACCAAAGCGGACGGGGGTACGCAGTATTTT. It translates to CATKADGGTQYF.

The chain recombines TRBV19 with TRBJ2-1; TRBD1 might be the D (5 bases). Germline CDR1 LNHDA, CDR2 SQIVND (reference sequence). The CDR3 is 14 amino acids. Between the trimmed V and J ends, which lost 7 bases and 1 base, there was a span of 11 bases. CDR3 bases: TGTGCCAGTATAGGGGCCTCGTCCTACAATGAGCAGTTCTTC. Its protein product is CASIGASSYNEQFF.